One sample yielded the 29 T cell receptor beta chains listed below, sequenced in a study of blood T cell repertoires in COVID-19. Sequencing used immunoSEQ multiplex PCR; TCRdb keeps in-frame clones, though not all of them. The data hold fewer than 80,000 clones, with about 87% observed a single time. Input material: peripheral blood. These receptor sequences come from a human donor in a cohort sampled during active COVID-19.

The genes are TRBV6-6 and TRBJ2-1, with a possible D match to TRBD1 (5 bases). The CDR3 has 12 amino acids. V lost 4 bases and J 6 bases, leaving 7 bases between the germline ends. From germline, CDR1 is MNHNY and CDR2 SVGAGI (reference sequence). CDR3 sequence (DNA): TGTGCCAGCAGTTGGGGCCCCAATGAGCAGTTCTTC. It yields the protein CASSWGPNEQFF.

This chain uses TRBV10-3 with TRBJ2-1, with D maybe TRBD1 (6 bases). The CDR3 has 13 amino acids. Germline V CDR1 and CDR2: ENHRY, SYGVKD. V was clipped by 5 bases and J by 2 bases, with 7 bases between them. CDR3 sequence reads: CAISRDTYNEQFF. The CDR3 nucleotides are TGTGCCATCAGTAGGGACACCTACAATGAGCAGTTCTTC.

The rearrangement links TRBV5-8 to TRBJ2-1; 9 bases align to TRBD2. The junction had 11 bases not matched to a gene; V was cut back by 5 bases and J by 5 bases. The V gene's germline CDR1 is SGHTS and CDR2 YDEGEE. This CDR3 is built from 16 residues. DNA of the CDR3: TGTGCCAGCAGTTTTCGGACTAGCGCATCCAACAATGAGCAGTTCTTC. It specifies CASSFRTSASNNEQFF.

The chain carries TRBV3-1 (or the pseudogene TRBV3-2) and TRBJ2-5; perhaps TRBD2 as D (6 bases). V dropped 1 base and J dropped 2 bases, with 14 bases sitting between them. This CDR3 has 16 amino acids. Germline CDR1 LGHDT, CDR2 YNNKEL (reference sequence). The CDR3 spells CASSQVAGSGQETQYF. As DNA, the CDR3 is TGTGCCAGCAGCCAAGTTGCCGGTAGCGGACAAGAGACCCAGTACTTC.

The chain employs TRBV14 and TRBJ2-7; D perhaps matches TRBD1 (5 bases). Germline lookup yields CDR1 SGHDN and CDR2 FVKESK. With 2 bases removed from V and 1 base from J, the gap between germline ends came to 21 bases. There are 18 residues in the CDR3. The CDR3 spells CASSQLYTGSLESYEQYF. DNA of the CDR3: TGTGCCAGCAGCCAACTTTATACAGGTTCCTTGGAGTCCTACGAGCAGTACTTC.

This chain links TRBV9 with TRBJ2-1; possible D gene TRBD2, 6 bases. V was clipped by 0 bases and J by 9 bases, with 16 bases between them. This CDR3 has 15 residues. Germline loops: CDR1 SGDLS, CDR2 YYNGEE. CDR3 DNA sequence: TGTGCCAGCAGCGTAGAAACGGGGACTCTCGGTGAGCAGTTCTTC. It is translated as CASSVETGTLGEQFF. The variable domain in full, completed from reference TRBV9 and TRBJ2-1, reads DSGVTQTPKHLITATGQRVTLRCSPRSGDLSVYWYQQSLDQGLQFLIQYYNGEERAKGNILERFSAQQFPDLHSELNLSSLELGDSALYFCASSVETGTLGEQFFGPGTRLTVL.

The rearrangement links TRBV6-5 to TRBJ1-2; a possible D gene is TRBD1 (6 bases). Trimming left V 2 bases short and J 2 bases short, with 15 bases between. The length of the CDR3 is 16 residues. CDR1 MNHEY and CDR2 SVGAGI come from the germline V gene. The CDR3 reads CASSYDGAGVNYGYTF. The DNA for the CDR3 is TGTGCCAGCAGTTACGATGGGGCAGGGGTGAACTATGGCTACACCTTC.

The CDR3: CASSEGQGGNYGYTF. As DNA, the CDR3 is TGTGCCAGCAGTGAGGGACAGGGAGGTAACTATGGCTACACCTTC. The rearrangement joins TRBV2 to TRBJ1-2; 9 nucleotides agree with TRBD1. Germline V gene data show CDR1 as SNHLY and CDR2 as FYNNEI. The CDR3 totals 15 residues. V lost 3 bases and J lost 1; bases outside the gene matches: 3.

J is TRBJ1-1 and V is TRBV25-1, with TRBD1 matching over 9 bases. There are 12 residues in the CDR3. In germline, CDR1 is MGHDK, CDR2 SYGVNS. The ends lost 7 bases at V and 7 bases at J; junction bases unmatched: 4. The CDR3 region is CASKGQGREAFF. In nucleotides, the CDR3 is TGTGCCAGCAAAGGACAGGGGCGTGAAGCTTTCTTT.

The gene calls are TRBV28 and TRBJ2-1, with D possibly TRBD2 on 5 matching bases. The CDR3 totals 16 residues. Per the germline V gene, CDR1 is MDHEN and CDR2 is SYDVKM. V was cut by 2 bases and J by 3 bases, with 14 bases left in between. In nucleotides, the CDR3 is TGTGCCAGCAGTTTACCTGCACTAGGCGGCTACAATGAGCAGTTCTTC. It encodes CASSLPALGGYNEQFF. Full variable domain (remainder filled in from reference TRBV28 and TRBJ2-1): DVKVTQSSRYLVKRTGEKVFLECVQDMDHENMFWYRQDPGLGLRLIYFSYDVKMKEKGDIPEGYSVSREKKERFSLILESASTNQTSMYLCASSLPALGGYNEQFFGPGTRLTVL.

The chain combines TRBV7-6 with TRBJ1-4; TRBD1 matches at 7 bases. This CDR3 is built from 15 residues. V gave up 5 bases and J gave up 2 bases; unmatched junction bases: 5. Germline CDR1 and CDR2: SGHVS and FNYEAQ. The DNA for the CDR3 is TGTGCCAGCAGCACAGACAGGGCCACTAATGAAAAACTGTTTTTT. This gives the protein CASSTDRATNEKLFF.

The chain recombines TRBV6-5 with TRBJ2-7, with TRBD2 as a possible D gene (7 bases). The CDR3 is made up of 15 amino acids. The V and J ends lost 0 bases and 6 bases respectively, with 15 bases between them. From germline, CDR1 is MNHEY and CDR2 SVGAGI. The DNA for the CDR3 is TGTGCCAGCAGTTACTCGGGGGGGCGCTTTACCGAGCAGTACTTC. This sequence encodes CASSYSGGRFTEQYF.

V usage is TRBV4-1 and J usage is TRBJ2-1; D is undetermined. This CDR3 contains 12 residues. V lost 0 bases to trimming and J lost 7 bases, with 4 bases between them. Germline assignment: CDR1 MGHRA and CDR2 YSYEKL. The CDR3 nucleotides read TGCGCCAGCAGCCAAGATCGGAATGAGCAGTTCTTC. Protein product: CASSQDRNEQFF.

The V call is TRBV7-8, the J call TRBJ2-1; D may be TRBD1 (5 bases). Trimming left V 1 base short and J 0 bases short, with 7 bases between. This CDR3 contains 15 residues. Germline V CDR1 and CDR2: SGHVS, FQNEAQ. CDR3 bases: TGTGCCAGCAGCTTAGTTCAGGGCTCCTACAATGAGCAGTTCTTC. It translates to CASSLVQGSYNEQFF.

The chain couples TRBV6-1 to TRBJ1-1; a weak D match, TRBD1 (6 bases). Trimming took off 2 bases at V and 1 base at J, with 17 bases between the two ends. This CDR3 comprises 17 residues. Germline V gives CDR1 MNHNS, CDR2 SASEGT. The CDR3 sequence is CASSEQPPGQRNTEAFF. The CDR3 coding sequence is TGTGCCAGCAGTGAACAGCCCCCCGGACAGAGGAACACTGAAGCTTTCTTT.

The V gene is TRBV1, the J gene TRBJ2-1; TRBD1, as called in the table, went unchecked against the DNA. TRBV1 is a listed pseudogene. The CDR3 contains 14 residues. In nucleotides, the CDR3 is TGCACCAGTTTTTACAGGGCCAACTCGAAGGAGCAGTTCTTC. Its protein is CTSFYRANSKEQFF.

The rearrangement joins TRBV14 to TRBJ1-5; 7 nucleotides line up with TRBD1. The germline V gene has CDR1 SGHDN and CDR2 FVKESK. The CDR3 covers 15 residues. With 4 bases clipped from V and 6 bases from J, the junction kept 9 bases outside the gene matches. The chain's CDR3 is CASSRQGRDAQPQHF. The CDR3 DNA reads TGTGCCAGCAGCCGACAGGGTAGAGACGCTCAGCCCCAGCATTTT.

The gene calls are TRBV4-2 and TRBJ1-2; D possibly corresponds to TRBD1 (5 bases). Trimming took off 0 bases at V and 4 bases at J, with 15 bases between the two ends. The CDR3 runs 16 residues. The V gene's germline CDR1 is LGHNA and CDR2 YNFKEQ. The chain's CDR3 is CASSQEGPAKFYGYTF. Written as DNA, the CDR3 is TGTGCCAGCAGCCAAGAGGGGCCAGCAAAATTCTATGGCTACACCTTC.

The chain has TRBV18 and TRBJ1-1; D perhaps matches TRBD1 (6 bases). Trimming left V 1 base short and J 5 bases short, with 14 bases between. This CDR3 has 15 amino acids. Germline V gene lookup returns CDR1 KGHSH and CDR2 LQKENI. CDR3 residues: CASSPQGGAETEAFF. The CDR3 region has the DNA TGTGCCAGCTCACCACAAGGGGGGGCAGAAACTGAAGCTTTCTTT.

This clone was observed once. The V and J genes are TRBV10-3 and TRBJ1-3; possible D gene TRBD1, 6 bases. Germline assignment: CDR1 ENHRY and CDR2 SYGVKD. This CDR3 spans 16 amino acids. Trimming shortened V by 2 bases and J by 4 bases, and 15 bases separated the two germline ends. This chain's CDR3 is CAISEGGGSTGNTIYF. CDR3 nucleotides: TGTGCCATCAGTGAGGGTGGGGGCTCGACGGGAAACACCATATATTTT.

This clone was recorded only once. V gene TRBV11-1 combines with J gene TRBJ1-2; 12 bases map to TRBD1. Looked up from germline, CDR1 is SGHAT and CDR2 is FQDESV (reference sequence). The CDR3 length is 14 residues. Trimming took 5 bases from V and 8 from J; bases not matched to a gene: 6. Here the CDR3 DNA reads TGTGCCAGCAGCCCGGGACAGGGGGCAAGCGGCTACACCTTC. Translating it yields CASSPGQGASGYTF.

This clone was counted once. The CDR3 is CATSDAAVYEQFF. The CDR3, as DNA: TGTGCCACCAGTGACGCGGCAGTCTATGAGCAGTTCTTC. This sequence joins TRBV24-1 and TRBJ2-1; D not certain. CDR3 length: 13 amino acids. Per germline, CDR1 KGHDR and CDR2 SFDVKD. The V and J ends lost 4 bases and 8 bases respectively, with 11 bases between them.

This clone has a handful of counts. CDR3: CASSLGTGVGTEAFF. The CDR3 DNA follows: TGTGCCAGCAGCTTAGGGACAGGGGTTGGGACTGAAGCTTTCTTT. V is TRBV7-9 and J is TRBJ1-1; 9 nucleotides line up with TRBD1. V shed 1 base, J shed 5 bases, and the junction held 5 bases outside the gene matches. This CDR3 contains 15 residues. The germline gives CDR1 SEHNR, CDR2 FQNEAQ (reference sequence). Variable domain in full (rest from reference TRBV7-9 and TRBJ1-1): DTGVSQNPRHKITKRGQNVTFRCDPISEHNRLYWYRQTLGQGPEFLTYFQNEAQLEKSRLLSDRFSAERPKGSFSTLEIQRTEQGDSAMYLCASSLGTGVGTEAFFGQGTRLTVV.

J is TRBJ2-3 and V is TRBV6-4; 7 nucleotides line up with TRBD1. CDR1 MRHNA and CDR2 SNTAGT come from the germline V gene. After removal of 0 bases from V and 4 bases from J, the junction contained 1 base not matched to a gene. The CDR3 totals 14 residues. The CDR3, as DNA: TGTGCCAGCAGTGACTCGCAGGGGGCAGATACGCAGTATTTT. It codes for CASSDSQGADTQYF.

V usage is TRBV6-5 and J usage is TRBJ1-1; the D is unclear. The CDR3 spans 13 residues. The germline CDR1 and CDR2 sequences are MNHEY and SVGAGI. Trimming took off 0 bases at V and 7 bases at J, with 9 bases between the two ends. CDR3 in DNA: TGTGCCAGCAGTTACTCGGCGGGTTTTGAAGCTTTCTTT. This translates into CASSYSAGFEAFF.

The genes are TRBV3-1 (or the pseudogene TRBV3-2) and TRBJ2-5, with a tentative D call TRBD2 (6 bases). The V gene's germline CDR1 is LGHDT and CDR2 YNNKEL (reference sequence). The CDR3 runs 14 residues. V gave up 0 bases and J gave up 5 bases, with 10 bases separating them. CDR3 in amino acids: CASSQDTGLETQYF. CDR3 coding DNA: TGTGCCAGCAGCCAAGATACGGGACTGGAGACCCAGTACTTC.

In its sample, this clone was seen once. V usage is TRBV5-1 and J usage is TRBJ2-2; 10 nucleotides line up with TRBD2. V shed 0 bases and J 0 bases; nucleotides not matched to a gene: 11. The CDR3 sequence is 20 residues long. Germline CDR1 is SGHRS and CDR2 is YFSETQ. The CDR3 region is CASSLVLAGVGGTNTGELFF. CDR3 in DNA: TGCGCCAGCAGCTTGGTCCTAGCGGGAGTAGGTGGAACGAACACCGGGGAGCTGTTTTTT.

This chain links TRBV7-9 with TRBJ2-5, with D maybe TRBD2 (6 bases). This CDR3 is 14 amino acids long. Looked up from germline, CDR1 is SEHNR and CDR2 is FQNEAQ (reference sequence). The V gene lost 6 bases and the J gene lost 3 bases, with 14 bases spanning the gap. CDR3 DNA: TGTGCCAGCAGTACAACGGGGGTTGAAGAGACCCAGTACTTC. It encodes CASSTTGVEETQYF.

This rearrangement joins TRBV27 to TRBJ1-2, with 8 positions matching TRBD1. Trimming took 2 bases from V and 4 from J; bases not matched to a gene: 9. CDR3 size: 16 residues. The germline gives CDR1 MNHEY, CDR2 SMNVEV (reference sequence). CDR3 sequence reads: CASSLGLAGGSYGYTF. In nucleotides, the CDR3 is TGTGCCAGCAGTTTAGGATTGGCAGGGGGCAGCTATGGCTACACCTTC.